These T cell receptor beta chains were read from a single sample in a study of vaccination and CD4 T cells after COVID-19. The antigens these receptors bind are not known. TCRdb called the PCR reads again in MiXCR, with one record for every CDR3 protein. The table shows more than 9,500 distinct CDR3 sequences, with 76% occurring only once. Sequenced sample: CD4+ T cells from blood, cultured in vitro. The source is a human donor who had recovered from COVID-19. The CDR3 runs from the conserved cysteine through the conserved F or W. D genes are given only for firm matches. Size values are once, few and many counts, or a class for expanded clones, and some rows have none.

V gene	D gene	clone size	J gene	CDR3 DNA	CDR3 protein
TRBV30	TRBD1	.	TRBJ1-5	TGTGCCTGGAGTGTACCGGGACAGCAATACAATCAGCCCCAGCATTTT	CAWSVPGQQYNQPQHF
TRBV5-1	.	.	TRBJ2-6	TGCGCCAACGGTCTTGTGCTCTCTGGGGCCAACGTCCTGACTTTC	CANGLVLSGANVLTF
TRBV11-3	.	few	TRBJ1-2	TGTGCCAGCAGCTTAGATCAGTCCGGTTGGGGCTACACCTTC	CASSLDQSGWGYTF
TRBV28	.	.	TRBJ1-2	TGTGCCAGCAGTTTATATCCGGGGGCGCGAAACTATGGCTACACCTTC	CASSLYPGARNYGYTF
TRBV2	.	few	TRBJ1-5	TGTGCCAGCAGTGTGGGAAATCAGCCCCAGCATTTT	CASSVGNQPQHF
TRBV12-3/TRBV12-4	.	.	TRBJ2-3	TGTGCCAGCAGTCCCCGGACAGCGAGCACAGATACGCAGTATTTT	CASSPRTASTDTQYF
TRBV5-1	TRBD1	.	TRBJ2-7	TGCGCCAGCAGCTGGACAGGGGGAGAGCAGTACTTC	CASSWTGGEQYF
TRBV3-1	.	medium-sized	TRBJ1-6	TGTGCCAGCAGCCAAGAGGGAGGAGGCAGTTCACCCCTCCACTTT	CASSQEGGGSSPLHF
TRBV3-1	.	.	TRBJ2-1	TGTGCCAGCAGCCAAGAGGGCGGCTACAATGAGCAGTTCTTC	CASSQEGGYNEQFF
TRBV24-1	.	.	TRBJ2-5	TGTGCCACCAGTGATCCCGGCAGGGGCCAAGAGACCCAGTACTTC	CATSDPGRGQETQYF
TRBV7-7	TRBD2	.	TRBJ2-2	TGTGCTAGCAGCCCTAGCGGGAGAGGTACCGGGGAGCTGTTTTTT	CASSPSGRGTGELFF
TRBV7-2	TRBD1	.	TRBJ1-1	TGTGCCAGCACCCCTTCACGGGACAGGGTAACCACTGAAGCTTTCTTT	CASTPSRDRVTTEAFF
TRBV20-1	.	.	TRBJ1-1	TGCAGTGCTAGGATGGGGGCCCCCGACACTGAAGCTTTCTTT	CSARMGAPDTEAFF
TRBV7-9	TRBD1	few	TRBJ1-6	TGTGCCAGCAGCTTAGCTTCAGGGGGTGGCTCTAATTCACCCCTCCACTTT	CASSLASGGGSNSPLHF
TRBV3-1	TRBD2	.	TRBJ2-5	TGTGCCAGCAGCCAACGCGGGGGGGCGTCAGAGACCCAGTACTTC	CASSQRGGASETQYF
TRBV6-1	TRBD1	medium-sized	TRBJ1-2	TGTGCCAGCAGTAGGACAGGGGGCCTTGGCTACACCTTC	CASSRTGGLGYTF
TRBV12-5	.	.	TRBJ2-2	TGTGCTAGTCAAACAGGGTGGACCGCGAACACCGGGGAGCTGTTTTTT	CASQTGWTANTGELFF
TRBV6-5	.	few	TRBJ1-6	TGTGCCAGCAGTTATGGGAGGGGCCCGCGGGATTCACCCCTCCACTTT	CASSYGRGPRDSPLHF
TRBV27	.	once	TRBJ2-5	TGTGCCAGCAGTTTAAGAGGAGAGACCCAGTACTTC	CASSLRGETQYF
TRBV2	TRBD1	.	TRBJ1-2	TGTGCCAGCAGAACCGGGACAGGAGATAACTATGGCTACACCTTC	CASRTGTGDNYGYTF
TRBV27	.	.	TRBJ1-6	TGTGCCAGCAGTTTATCTCCAGGGAGCTCCTATAATTCACCCCTCCACTTT	CASSLSPGSSYNSPLHF
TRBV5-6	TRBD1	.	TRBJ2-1	TGTGCCAGCAGCGGACTAGGACAGGGGGGGAAGAATGAGCAGTTCTTC	CASSGLGQGGKNEQFF
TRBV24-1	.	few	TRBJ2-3	TGTGCCACCAGTCCTACAGGCACAGATACGCAGTATTTT	CATSPTGTDTQYF
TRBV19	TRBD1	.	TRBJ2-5	TGTGCCAGTAGTCCGCAGACAGGGCGGGAGACCCAGTACTTC	CASSPQTGRETQYF
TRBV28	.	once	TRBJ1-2	TGTGCCAGCAGTCCGGACCCGCGGGGTGGCTACACCTTC	CASSPDPRGGYTF
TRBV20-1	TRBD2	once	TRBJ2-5	TGCAGTGCTAGAGACCTAGCGGGAAATCTGGAATGGAAAGAGACCCAGTACTTC	CSARDLAGNLEWKETQYF
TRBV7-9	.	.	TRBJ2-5	TGTGCCAGCGCAAAGGTGGAAGAGACCCAGTACTTC	CASAKVEETQYF
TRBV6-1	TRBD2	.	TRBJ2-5	TGTGCCAGCAGTGAAAGGACTAGCGGGGGCCCGAGATACCAAGAGACCCAGTACTTC	CASSERTSGGPRYQETQYF
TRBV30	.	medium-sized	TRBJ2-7	TGTGCCTGGAGTGTACCCTTCCGGGTGGGGGTCTTCGAGCAGTACTTC	CAWSVPFRVGVFEQYF
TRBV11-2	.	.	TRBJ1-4	TGTGCCAGCACCTCAAACCGAGATTCTGAAAAACTGTTTTTT	CASTSNRDSEKLFF
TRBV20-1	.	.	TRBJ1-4	TGCAGTGCTAGAGTGAGGGATGAAAAACTGTTTTTT	CSARVRDEKLFF
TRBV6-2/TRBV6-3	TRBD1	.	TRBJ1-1	TGTGCCAGCAGCCTAACGAGGGACAGGGGGCGAACTGAAGCTTTCTTT	CASSLTRDRGRTEAFF
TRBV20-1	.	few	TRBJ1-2	TGCAGTGCTAGTGGTCAGGGCTACGGCTACACCTTC	CSASGQGYGYTF
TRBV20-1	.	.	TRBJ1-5	TGCAGCACCGTAGGGACGTATAGCAATCAGCCCCAGCATTTT	CSTVGTYSNQPQHF
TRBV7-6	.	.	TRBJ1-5	TGTGCCAGCAGCTTATCGGAAAATCAGCCCCAGCATTTT	CASSLSENQPQHF
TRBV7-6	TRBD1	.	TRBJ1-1	TGTGCCAGCAGCTTAACTCCGGGACAGCTGAACACTGAAGCTTTCTTT	CASSLTPGQLNTEAFF
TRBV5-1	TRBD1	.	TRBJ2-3	TGCGCCAGCGGACAGGAGAGCACAGATACGCAGTATTTT	CASGQESTDTQYF
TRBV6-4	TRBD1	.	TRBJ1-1	TGTGCCAGCGGACAGGGGGCGAACACTGAAGCTTTCTTT	CASGQGANTEAFF
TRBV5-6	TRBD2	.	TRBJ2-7	TGTGCCAGCAGCACTAGCGGCTCTACGGCCTACGAGCAGTACTTC	CASSTSGSTAYEQYF
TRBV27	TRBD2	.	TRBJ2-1	TGTGCCAGCAGTTGGAGGGGGACTAGCGTCAATGAGCAGTTCTTC	CASSWRGTSVNEQFF